This is a list of T cell receptor beta chains from one sample in a study of blood T cells in healthy people across ages. TCRdb independently ran MiXCR on the 5' RACE reads; one entry per CDR3 protein. This sample has 790,000 or so distinct CDR3 sequences, with 35% to 60% found just once. The sequenced sample consisted of blood. These TCRs come from a man of 80 years or more in good health. CDR3s include the opening cysteine and the closing phenylalanine or tryptophan. D genes are given only for firm matches. Clone size is shown for a subset of rows, as once, few, many or a class of expanded clone.

j_gene	abundance	d_gene	len	v_gene	CDR3aa	CDR3nt
TRBJ2-4	-	TRBD1	16	TRBV27	CASSQRDSIAINIQYF	TGTGCCAGCAGTCAGAGGGACAGTATAGCCATAAACATTCAGTACTTC
TRBJ2-7	-	TRBD2	14	TRBV24-1	CATSDGTSGYEQYF	TGTGCCACCAGTGATGGGACTAGCGGGTACGAGCAGTACTTC
TRBJ2-7	few	TRBD1	15	TRBV10-3	CAIKSTAGGEYEQYF	TGTGCCATCAAGTCGACGGCAGGGGGAGAGTACGAGCAGTACTTC
TRBJ2-4	-	-	13	TRBV29-1	CSVEWQGKNIQYF	TGCAGCGTTGAATGGCAGGGGAAAAACATTCAGTACTTC
TRBJ2-7	many	TRBD2	12	TRBV10-3	CAISQREDEQYF	TGTGCCATCAGCCAGCGGGAGGACGAGCAGTACTTC
TRBJ2-1	few	TRBD2	14	TRBV20-1	CSARWASGLGEQFF	TGCAGTGCTAGATGGGCTAGCGGCCTTGGGGAGCAGTTCTTC
TRBJ2-3	-	-	15	TRBV7-9	CASSPVGSGTDTQYF	TGTGCCAGCAGCCCCGTAGGTAGCGGCACAGATACGCAGTATTTT
TRBJ2-7	few	-	15	TRBV28	CASSLFAGQRYEQYF	TGTGCCAGCAGTTTATTCGCGGGACAGCGATACGAGCAGTACTTC
TRBJ2-2	few	-	15	TRBV29-1	CSVELDDRNTGELFF	TGCAGCGTTGAACTCGACGACCGGAACACCGGGGAGCTGTTTTTT
TRBJ2-1	-	-	15	TRBV20-1	CSARDPGVPFNEQFF	TGCAGTGCTAGAGATCCCGGGGTCCCCTTCAATGAGCAGTTCTTC
TRBJ1-2	-	-	15	TRBV7-2	CASSLEDGGNYGYTF	TGTGCCAGCAGCTTAGAGGACGGGGGGAACTATGGCTACACCTTC
TRBJ2-1	few	TRBD2	14	TRBV20-1	CSASSGRARNEQFF	TGCAGTGCTTCTAGCGGGAGGGCCAGGAATGAGCAGTTCTTC
TRBJ2-7	many	TRBD2	15	TRBV9	CASSFGLAASYEQYF	TGTGCCAGCAGCTTTGGACTAGCGGCCAGTTACGAGCAGTACTTC
TRBJ2-3	-	-	12	TRBV20-1	CSAILVSDTQYF	TGCAGTGCCATTCTAGTTTCAGATACGCAGTATTTT
TRBJ2-2	few	-	14	TRBV5-5	CASSLVGDGGELFF	TGTGCCAGCAGCTTAGTAGGGGACGGCGGGGAGCTGTTTTTT
TRBJ2-7	-	TRBD2	14	TRBV6-2/TRBV6-3	CASRTSGYTYEQYF	TGTGCCAGCAGAACTAGCGGATACACCTACGAGCAGTACTTC
TRBJ2-1	many	TRBD1	14	TRBV14	CASSQVRTGNEQFF	TGTGCCAGCAGCCAAGTTCGGACAGGGAATGAGCAGTTCTTC
TRBJ2-3	-	TRBD1	16	TRBV20-1	CSARTTGDGLTDTQYF	TGCAGTGCTAGGACGACAGGGGATGGGTTAACAGATACGCAGTATTTT
TRBJ1-5	-	-	14	TRBV9	CASSADNYGQPQHF	TGTGCCAGCAGCGCCGACAATTACGGGCAGCCCCAGCATTTT
TRBJ2-1	-	TRBD2	18	TRBV20-1	CSATSGTSGIRTFNEQFF	TGCAGTGCAACCTCCGGGACTAGCGGGATTCGGACGTTTAATGAGCAGTTCTTC
TRBJ2-7	-	-	14	TRBV11-2	CASSRGSSYNEQYF	TGTGCCAGCAGTCGAGGTAGCTCCTACAATGAGCAGTACTTC
TRBJ2-1	-	TRBD2	17	TRBV7-3	CASSPRLTSGSLNEQFF	TGTGCCAGCAGCCCCCGGTTGACTAGCGGGTCCCTAAATGAGCAGTTCTTC
TRBJ1-1	-	TRBD1	13	TRBV29-1	CSVERDRGSEAFF	TGCAGCGTTGAACGGGACAGGGGTTCTGAAGCTTTCTTT
TRBJ1-2	-	-	14	TRBV15	CATSIRRTASGYTF	TGTGCCACCAGCATACGGCGGACGGCTTCTGGCTACACCTTC
TRBJ2-7	many	TRBD2	16	TRBV20-1	CSADFAAGGMVYEQYF	TGCAGTGCTGACTTCGCGGCGGGAGGGATGGTCTACGAGCAGTACTTC
TRBJ2-7	-	TRBD1	13	TRBV29-1	CSVKGQAMYEQYF	TGCAGCGTTAAGGGACAGGCCATGTACGAGCAGTACTTC
TRBJ1-6	-	TRBD1	17	TRBV7-2	CASSHPTGGAYNSPLHF	TGTGCCAGCAGCCACCCGACAGGGGGCGCTTATAATTCACCCCTCCACTTT
TRBJ2-5	few	-	17	TRBV10-3	CAISESKGGGGYEWQYF	TGTGCCATCAGTGAGTCGAAGGGCGGAGGGGGCTACGAGTGGCAGTACTTC
TRBJ2-1	-	TRBD2	19	TRBV7-3	CASSSGVFSGQSSYNEQFF	TGTGCCAGCAGCTCAGGAGTTTTTAGCGGGCAAAGCTCCTACAATGAGCAGTTCTTC
TRBJ2-7	-	-	14	TRBV5-1	CASSPTGSPYEQYF	TGCGCCAGCAGCCCAACGGGATCGCCTTACGAGCAGTACTTC
TRBJ1-3	-	TRBD1	14	TRBV7-2	CASSPRGSGNTIYF	TGTGCCAGCAGCCCCAGGGGGTCTGGAAACACCATATATTTT
TRBJ2-7	few	-	15	TRBV3-1	CASEESPSSYNEQYF	TGTGCCAGCGAGGAGTCCCCGAGCTCCTACAATGAGCAGTACTTC
TRBJ2-4	few	-	13	TRBV4-3	CASSQVPGTFQYF	TGCGCCAGCAGCCAAGTCCCCGGGACCTTTCAGTACTTC
TRBJ2-1	-	TRBD1	16	TRBV7-9	CASSFLGTGNRSEQFF	TGTGCCAGCAGCTTTCTGGGGACAGGGAATCGTAGTGAGCAGTTCTTC
TRBJ2-3	few	-	14	TRBV12-3/TRBV12-4	CASSAQGSTDTQYF	TGTGCCAGCAGTGCACAGGGATCGACAGATACGCAGTATTTT
TRBJ2-5	few	TRBD1	14	TRBV5-1	CASSFYRGDETQYF	TGCGCCAGCAGCTTCTACAGGGGTGATGAGACCCAGTACTTC
TRBJ1-2	-	-	13	TRBV6-6	CASSYANRAGYTF	TGTGCCAGCAGTTACGCAAACAGGGCTGGCTACACCTTC
TRBJ2-3	few	-	14	TRBV20-1	CSARDLRRTDTQYF	TGCAGTGCTAGAGATCTCCGGCGCACAGATACGCAGTATTTT
TRBJ1-1	-	-	14	TRBV7-2	CASSFTGTQSEAFF	TGTGCCAGCAGCTTTACCGGGACGCAATCGGAAGCTTTCTTT
TRBJ2-5	-	-	13	TRBV29-1	CSVAGNSRETQYF	TGCAGCGTTGCAGGGAACAGTAGGGAGACCCAGTACTTC
TRBJ2-7	-	TRBD1	15	TRBV4-2	CASSQDRGQGYEQYF	TGTGCCAGCAGCCAAGATCGCGGACAGGGCTACGAGCAGTACTTC
TRBJ2-2	-	-	15	TRBV3-1	CASNRGPPMSGELFF	TGTGCCAGCAACCGGGGGCCCCCCATGAGCGGGGAGCTGTTTTTT
TRBJ2-5	-	-	16	TRBV27	CASSSIGQPSKETQYF	TGTGCCAGCAGTTCTATAGGACAGCCATCGAAAGAGACCCAGTACTTC
TRBJ2-3	many	-	14	TRBV11-3	CASSLRSGRDTQYF	TGTGCCAGCAGCTTAAGATCTGGGAGAGATACGCAGTATTTT
TRBJ2-7	few	-	16	TRBV28	CASSFKFFTGSYEQYF	TGTGCCAGCAGTTTTAAGTTCTTCACAGGGAGCTACGAGCAGTACTTC
TRBJ1-5	-	-	15	TRBV4-2	CASSQDEEGFQPQHF	TGTGCCAGCAGCCAAGATGAAGAAGGCTTTCAGCCCCAGCATTTT
TRBJ2-5	-	-	15	TRBV4-1	CASSQDPDFQETQYF	TGCGCCAGCAGCCAAGACCCGGACTTCCAAGAGACCCAGTACTTC
TRBJ2-3	few	-	14	TRBV29-1	CSVEGRTRGDTQYF	TGCAGCGTTGAGGGACGAACGCGAGGAGATACGCAGTATTTT
TRBJ2-1	few	TRBD2	18	TRBV7-3	CASSPTSGLAGGANEQFF	TGTGCCAGCAGCCCAACCTCGGGACTAGCGGGAGGGGCTAATGAGCAGTTCTTC
TRBJ2-7	few	TRBD2	15	TRBV20-1	CSASWLAGGLYEQYF	TGCAGTGCTAGTTGGCTAGCGGGAGGACTTTACGAGCAGTACTTC
TRBJ2-7	-	-	15	TRBV15	CATSRPVDGGDEQYF	TGTGCCACCAGCAGACCCGTGGACGGAGGAGATGAGCAGTACTTC
TRBJ2-2	-	TRBD1	16	TRBV24-1	CATSDGGQGNTGELFF	TGTGCCACCAGTGATGGGGGACAGGGTAACACCGGGGAGCTGTTTTTT
TRBJ2-7	few	TRBD1	16	TRBV28	CASSQPYRGSGYEQYF	TGTGCCAGCAGTCAACCATACAGGGGATCGGGCTACGAGCAGTACTTC
TRBJ2-1	few	-	14	TRBV11-3	CASSLDLGGGGRFF	TGTGCCAGCAGCTTAGATCTTGGGGGCGGAGGAAGGTTCTTC
TRBJ1-2	-	-	14	TRBV3-1	CVSKNRETNYGYTF	TGTGTCAGCAAAAACAGGGAGACTAACTATGGCTACACCTTC